The 20 T cell receptor beta chains below come from one sample, sequenced in a study of cytomegalovirus exposure and HLA in healthy donors. Sequenced by immunoSEQ multiplex PCR; TCRdb stores in-frame clones only, minus some. The sample yields under 250,000 clones, approximately 82% seen once. Specimen: PBMCs. The source is a woman under 30 in good health and CMV-seronegative.

V and J are TRBV19 and TRBJ1-6; D not resolved. The CDR3 totals 14 residues. V lost 8 bases, J lost 7 bases, and 15 bases lay in between. Germline loops: CDR1 LNHDA, CDR2 SQIVND (reference sequence). CDR3: CASQEGDGNSPLHF. The CDR3 bases are TGTGCCAGTCAGGAGGGTGATGGGAATTCACCCCTCCACTTT.

The chain couples TRBV5-5 to TRBJ1-5; D uncertain. Trimming left V 4 bases short and J 3 bases short, with 8 bases between. The CDR3 is 13 amino acids. Per germline, CDR1 SGHKS and CDR2 YYEKEE (reference sequence). The CDR3 is CASSPINNQPQHF. CDR3 nucleotide sequence: TGTGCCAGCAGCCCGATCAACAATCAGCCCCAGCATTTT.

This clone came up once. The rearrangement uses TRBV10-2 and TRBJ1-6; maybe TRBD1 (6 bases). The V gene lost 3 bases and the J gene lost 9 bases, with 12 bases spanning the gap. The CDR3 spans 14 residues. Germline CDR1 is WSHSY and CDR2 is SAAADI. CDR3 bases: TGCGCCAGCAGTGAAACAGGGTTTATTTCACCCCTCCACTTT. This codes for CASSETGFISPLHF.

The chain combines TRBV7-3 with TRBJ1-1, with unresolved D. Deletions cut 2 bases from V and 4 bases from J, with 8 bases between. Germline CDR1 reads SGHTA; CDR2 reads FQGTGA. This CDR3 region has 13 residues. This CDR3 is CASSLSPATEAFF. In DNA, the CDR3 is TGTGCCAGCAGCTTATCTCCAGCCACTGAAGCTTTCTTT.

J is TRBJ2-1 and V is TRBV5-4, with D uncertain. The V end lost 4 bases, the J end lost 4 bases, and 15 bases lay between the germline ends. The CDR3 contains 15 residues. CDR1 SGHNT and CDR2 YYREEE come from the germline V gene (reference sequence). The CDR3 sequence is CASSTDRLPYNEQFF. DNA for the CDR3: TGTGCCAGCAGCACGGACCGCCTCCCTTACAATGAGCAGTTCTTC.

The chain is built from TRBV5-1 and TRBJ2-3; either TRBD1 or TRBD2 may supply D (6 bases each). The CDR3 is made up of 15 amino acids. With 5 bases removed from V and 0 bases from J, the gap between germline ends came to 13 bases. The germline V gene encodes CDR1 SGHRS and CDR2 YFSETQ. CDR3 bases: TGCGCCAGCAGGGAGGGGGGAGGAAGCACAGATACGCAGTATTTT. It encodes CASREGGGSTDTQYF.

The rearrangement links TRBV29-1 to TRBJ1-1; maybe TRBD1 (6 bases). The germline V and J ends were trimmed by 3 bases and 1 base, with 15 bases remaining between them. The germline gives CDR1 SQVTM, CDR2 ANQGSEA. The CDR3 loop spans 15 amino acids. The CDR3 is CSVDLGQGQNTEAFF. The CDR3 coding sequence is TGCAGCGTTGACCTAGGGCAGGGGCAGAACACTGAAGCTTTCTTT.

J is TRBJ2-5 and V is TRBV28, with a tentative D call TRBD2 (6 bases). The germline CDR1 and CDR2 sequences are MDHEN and SYDVKM. V was cut by 5 bases and J by 4 bases, with 17 bases left in between. CDR3 length: 15 residues. Written as DNA, the CDR3 is TGTGCCAGCAGTATTACCGGGGCCGGGGGAGAGACCCAGTACTTC. The encoded protein is CASSITGAGGETQYF.

This clone was seen only a few times. The J gene is TRBJ2-7, the V gene TRBV5-1, with 9 bases matching TRBD2. CDR1 is SGHRS and CDR2 is YFSETQ in the germline V gene. There are 14 residues in the CDR3. V lost 4 bases, J lost 3 bases, and 5 bases stayed unmatched. The CDR3 spells CASSLLAGRYEQYF. The DNA of the CDR3 is TGCGCCAGCAGCCTACTAGCGGGCCGCTACGAGCAGTACTTC.

The chain employs TRBV15 and TRBJ1-1; TRBD1 aligns across 7 bases. Germline V gene data show CDR1 as LNHNV and CDR2 as YYDKDF (reference sequence). The CDR3 consists of 14 residues. V shed 0 bases, J shed 6 bases, and the junction held 4 bases outside the gene matches. The CDR3 DNA sequence: TGTGCCACCAGCAGAGATCGACAGGGCGCTGAAGCTTTCTTT. Protein product: CATSRDRQGAEAFF.

This chain connects TRBV13 to TRBJ2-5; TRBD1 might be the D (6 bases). Germline CDR1 reads PRHDT; CDR2 reads FYEKMQ (reference sequence). Trimming removed 3 bases at V and 0 bases at J, with 11 bases between. CDR3 length: 15 amino acids. The CDR3 DNA reads as TGTGCCAGCAGCTTCGGGGACACGTACCAAGAGACCCAGTACTTC. This encodes CASSFGDTYQETQYF. Variable domain in full (rest from reference TRBV13 and TRBJ2-5): AAGVIQSPRHLIKEKRETATLKCYPIPRHDTVYWYQQGPGQDPQFLISFYEKMQSDKGSIPDRFSAQQFSDYHSELNMSSLELGDSALYFCASSFGDTYQETQYFGPGTRLLVL.

V usage is TRBV5-1 and J usage is TRBJ2-3; tentatively, D is TRBD1 (7 bases). The CDR3 is made up of 16 amino acids. Deletions cut 4 bases from V and 0 bases from J, with 15 bases between. Looked up from germline, CDR1 is SGHRS and CDR2 is YFSETQ. The CDR3 region is CASSPPTGTSTDTQYF. CDR3 sequence (DNA): TGCGCCAGCAGCCCCCCGACAGGGACTAGCACAGATACGCAGTATTTT.

V is TRBV5-3 and J is TRBJ2-7; D call uncertain. TRBV5-3 is classed as an ORF, of uncertain function. CDR3 length: 12 residues. V dropped 0 bases and J dropped 3 bases, with 4 bases sitting between them. The CDR3 loop reads CARSLGDYEQYF. In DNA, the CDR3 is TGTGCCAGAAGCTTGGGGGACTACGAGCAGTACTTC.

The chain links TRBV29-1 to TRBJ2-3, with 7 bases identical to TRBD2. The junction had 10 bases not matched to a gene; V was cut back by 4 bases and J by 6 bases. Per the germline V gene, CDR1 is SQVTM and CDR2 is ANQGSEA. The CDR3 contains 14 residues. The CDR3 sequence: CSVGGASGGDTQYF. CDR3 sequence (DNA): TGCAGCGTTGGGGGAGCTAGCGGAGGGGATACGCAGTATTTT.

The chain carries TRBV5-1 and TRBJ1-1, with D unclear. The CDR3 totals 11 residues. Germline CDR1 reads SGHRS; CDR2 reads YFSETQ. Between the trimmed V and J ends, which lost 2 bases and 9 bases, there was a span of 8 bases. The CDR3 loop is CASSFGRQAFF. In nucleotides, the CDR3 is TGCGCCAGCAGCTTCGGCCGGCAAGCTTTCTTT.

The genes are TRBV4-2 and TRBJ1-3; D might be TRBD1 (5 bases). From germline, CDR1 is LGHNA and CDR2 YNFKEQ. The CDR3 has 16 residues. V lost 3 bases and J 1 base, leaving 13 bases between the germline ends. This CDR3 is CASSHVTGGSGNTIYF. In DNA, the CDR3 is TGTGCCAGCAGCCACGTTACGGGGGGGTCTGGAAACACCATATATTTT.

The chain employs TRBV7-2 and TRBJ1-2; D unclear. The length of the CDR3 is 12 residues. Trimming stripped 7 bases from V and 8 bases from J, with 14 bases between. The germline V gene encodes CDR1 SGHTA and CDR2 FQGNSA. As DNA, the CDR3 is TGTGCCAGCACCAAGGGCACGCCCGGCTACACCTTC. It specifies CASTKGTPGYTF.

J is TRBJ2-7 and V is TRBV29-1; D gene unclear. The CDR3 runs to 13 residues. The V gene lost 0 bases and the J gene lost 6 bases, with 12 bases spanning the gap. CDR1 and CDR2 from the germline V gene are SQVTM and ANQGSEA. CDR3 sequence: CSVEENIIGEQYF. CDR3 in DNA: TGCAGCGTTGAAGAGAACATCATTGGCGAGCAGTACTTC.

Written as DNA, the CDR3 is TGCGCCAGCAGCCTGGGGGGACAGGGGATCTCCTACGAGCAGTACTTC. It yields the protein CASSLGGQGISYEQYF. V is TRBV5-1 and J is TRBJ2-7, with 10 bases lining up with TRBD1. The V segment lost 4 bases and the J segment 0 bases; nucleotides outside the gene matches: 7. The CDR3 length is 16 residues. Germline CDR1 SGHRS, CDR2 YFSETQ.

The rearrangement links TRBV30 to TRBJ1-1; unclear D gene. The CDR3 loop spans 14 amino acids. Germline V gives CDR1 GTSNPN, CDR2 SVGIG (reference sequence). Trimming took 0 bases from V and 0 from J, leaving 8 bases between them. In DNA form, the CDR3 reads TGTGCCTGGAGTGTACTCGGGATGAACACTGAAGCTTTCTTT. Encoded protein: CAWSVLGMNTEAFF.